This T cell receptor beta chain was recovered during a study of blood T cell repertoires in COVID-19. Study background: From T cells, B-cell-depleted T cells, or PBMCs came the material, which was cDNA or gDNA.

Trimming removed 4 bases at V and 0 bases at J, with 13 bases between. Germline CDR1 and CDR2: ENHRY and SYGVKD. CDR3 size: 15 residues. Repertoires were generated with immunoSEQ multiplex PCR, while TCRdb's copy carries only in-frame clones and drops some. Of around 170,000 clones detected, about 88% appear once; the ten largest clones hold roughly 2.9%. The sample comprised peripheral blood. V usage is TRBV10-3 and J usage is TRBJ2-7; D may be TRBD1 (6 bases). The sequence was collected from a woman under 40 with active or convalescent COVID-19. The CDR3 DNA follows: TGTGCCATCAGTGTGGACAGTTCTACCTCCTACGAGCAGTACTTC. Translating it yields CAISVDSSTSYEQYF.